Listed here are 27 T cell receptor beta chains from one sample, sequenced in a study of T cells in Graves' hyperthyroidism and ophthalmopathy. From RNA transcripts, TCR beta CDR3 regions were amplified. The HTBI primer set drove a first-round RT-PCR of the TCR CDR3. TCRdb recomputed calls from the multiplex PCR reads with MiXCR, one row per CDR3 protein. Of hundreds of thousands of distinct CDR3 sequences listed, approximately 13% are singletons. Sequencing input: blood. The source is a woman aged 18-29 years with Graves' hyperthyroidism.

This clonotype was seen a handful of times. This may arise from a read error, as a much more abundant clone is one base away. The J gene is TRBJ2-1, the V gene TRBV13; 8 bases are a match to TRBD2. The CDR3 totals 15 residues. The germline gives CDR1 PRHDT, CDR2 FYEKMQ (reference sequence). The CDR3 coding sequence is TGTGCCAGCAGCTTGGGACTAGGAGTAGTCAATGGGCAGTTCTTC. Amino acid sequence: CASSLGLGVVNGQFF.

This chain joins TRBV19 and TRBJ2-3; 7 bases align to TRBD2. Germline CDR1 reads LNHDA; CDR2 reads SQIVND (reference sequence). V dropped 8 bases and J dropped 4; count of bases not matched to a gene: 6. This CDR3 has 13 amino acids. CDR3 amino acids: CASQGLNPDTQYF. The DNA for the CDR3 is TGTGCCAGTCAGGGACTAAACCCAGATACGCAGTATTTT.

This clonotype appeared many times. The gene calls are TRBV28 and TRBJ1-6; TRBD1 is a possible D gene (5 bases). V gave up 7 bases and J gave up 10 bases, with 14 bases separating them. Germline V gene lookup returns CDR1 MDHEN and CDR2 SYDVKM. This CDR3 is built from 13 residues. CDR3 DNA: TGTGCCAGCACGCCCTCAGGGAACTCACCCCTCCACTTT. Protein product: CASTPSGNSPLHF.

In DNA, the CDR3 is TGTGCCAGCAGCCCAGAGACAGGGGGCACTGAAAAACTGTTTTTT. Its protein product is CASSPETGGTEKLFF. The chain links TRBV7-9 to TRBJ1-4; TRBD1 matches 10 bases. CDR3 size: 15 residues. Losses at the gene ends were 5 bases for V and 7 bases for J; bases not matched to a gene: 7. The germline V gene has CDR1 SEHNR and CDR2 FQNEAQ (reference sequence).

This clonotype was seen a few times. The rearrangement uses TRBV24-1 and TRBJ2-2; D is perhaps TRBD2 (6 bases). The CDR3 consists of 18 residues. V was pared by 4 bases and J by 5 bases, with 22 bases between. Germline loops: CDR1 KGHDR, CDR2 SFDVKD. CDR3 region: CATSDPGTAGGRTGELFF. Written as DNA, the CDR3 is TGTGCCACCAGTGACCCCGGGACTGCCGGTGGGAGGACCGGGGAGCTGTTTTTT.

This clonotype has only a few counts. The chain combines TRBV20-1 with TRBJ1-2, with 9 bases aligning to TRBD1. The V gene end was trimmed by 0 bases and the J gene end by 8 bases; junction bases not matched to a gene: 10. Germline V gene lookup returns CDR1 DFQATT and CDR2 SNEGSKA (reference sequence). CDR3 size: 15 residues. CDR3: CSARDPGQGMSGYTF. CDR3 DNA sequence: TGCAGTGCTAGAGACCCGGGACAGGGAATGAGCGGCTACACCTTC.

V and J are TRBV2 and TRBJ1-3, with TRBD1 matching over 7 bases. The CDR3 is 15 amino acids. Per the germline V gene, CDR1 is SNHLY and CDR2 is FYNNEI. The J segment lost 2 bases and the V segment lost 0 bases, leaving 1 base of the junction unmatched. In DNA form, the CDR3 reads TGTGCCAGCAGTGAAGCCGGGACAGCTGGAAACACCATATATTTT. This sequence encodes CASSEAGTAGNTIYF.

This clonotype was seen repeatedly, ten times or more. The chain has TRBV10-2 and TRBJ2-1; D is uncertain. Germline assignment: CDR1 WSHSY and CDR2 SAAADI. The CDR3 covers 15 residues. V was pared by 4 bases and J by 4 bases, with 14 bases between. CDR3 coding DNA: TGCGCCAGCAGTGGGGGTAAGGAGAGATACAATGAGCAGTTCTTC. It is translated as CASSGGKERYNEQFF.

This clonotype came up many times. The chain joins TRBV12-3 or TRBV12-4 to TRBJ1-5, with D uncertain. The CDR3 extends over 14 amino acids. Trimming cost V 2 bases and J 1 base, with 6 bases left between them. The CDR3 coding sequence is TGTGCCAGCAGTTTATCGTTGAGCAATCAGCCCCAGCATTTT. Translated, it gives CASSLSLSNQPQHF.

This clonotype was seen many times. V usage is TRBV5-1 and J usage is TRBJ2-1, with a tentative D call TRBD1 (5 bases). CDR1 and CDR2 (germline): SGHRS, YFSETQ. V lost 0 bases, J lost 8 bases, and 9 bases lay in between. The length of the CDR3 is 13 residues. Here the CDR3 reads CASSLGTPDEQFF. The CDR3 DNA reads TGCGCCAGCAGCTTGGGGACACCGGATGAGCAGTTCTTC.

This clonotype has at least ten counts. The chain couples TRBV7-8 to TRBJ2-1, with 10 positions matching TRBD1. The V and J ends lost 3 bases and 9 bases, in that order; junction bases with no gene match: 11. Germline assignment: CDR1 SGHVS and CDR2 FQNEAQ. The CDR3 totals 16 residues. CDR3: CASSFSGTGARGEQFF. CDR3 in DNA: TGTGCCAGCAGCTTCTCCGGGACAGGGGCCCGAGGTGAGCAGTTCTTC. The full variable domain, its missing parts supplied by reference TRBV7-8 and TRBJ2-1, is GAGVSQSPRYKVAKRGQDVALRCDPISGHVSLFWYQQALGQGPEFLTYFQNEAQLDKSGLPSDRFFAERPEGSVSTLKIQRTQQEDSAVYLCASSFSGTGARGEQFFGPGTRLTVL.

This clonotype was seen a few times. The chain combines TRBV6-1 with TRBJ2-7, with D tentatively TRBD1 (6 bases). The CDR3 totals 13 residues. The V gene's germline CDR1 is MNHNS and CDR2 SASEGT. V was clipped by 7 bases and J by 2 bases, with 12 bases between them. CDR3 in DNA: TGTGCCAGCACTCGGGACAAGCCCTACGAGCAGTACTTC. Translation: CASTRDKPYEQYF.

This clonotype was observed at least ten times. This CDR3 is CASSLFSGSEDTQYF. The CDR3 DNA follows: TGTGCCAGCAGCCTTTTTAGCGGCTCTGAGGATACGCAGTATTTT. The chain uses TRBV7-2 and TRBJ2-3, with D possibly being TRBD2 (6 bases). This CDR3 comprises 15 residues. V was trimmed by 5 bases and J by 6 bases, leaving 18 bases between them. The V gene's germline CDR1 is SGHTA and CDR2 FQGNSA.

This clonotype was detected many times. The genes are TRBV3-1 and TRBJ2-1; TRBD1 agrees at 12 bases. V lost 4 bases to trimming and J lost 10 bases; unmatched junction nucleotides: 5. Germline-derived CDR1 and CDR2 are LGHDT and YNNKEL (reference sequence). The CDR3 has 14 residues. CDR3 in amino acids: CASSLGQGAVEQFF. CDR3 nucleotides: TGTGCCAGCAGCCTGGGACAGGGGGCCGTCGAGCAGTTCTTC.

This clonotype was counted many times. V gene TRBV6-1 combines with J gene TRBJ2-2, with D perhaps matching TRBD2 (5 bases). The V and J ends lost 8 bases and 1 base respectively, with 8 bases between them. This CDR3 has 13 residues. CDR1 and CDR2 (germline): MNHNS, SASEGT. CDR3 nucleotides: TGTGCCAGCGGAGGATTGAACACCGGGGAGCTGTTTTTT. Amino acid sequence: CASGGLNTGELFF.

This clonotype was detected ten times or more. This chain's CDR3 is CASSLMPGANYGYTF. The CDR3 bases are TGCGCCAGCAGCTTAATGCCAGGAGCTAACTATGGCTACACCTTC. The chain uses TRBV5-1 and TRBJ1-2; no definite D call. Trimming pared 2 bases from V and 0 bases from J, leaving 11 bases between. From germline, CDR1 is SGHRS and CDR2 YFSETQ. The CDR3 is made up of 15 amino acids.

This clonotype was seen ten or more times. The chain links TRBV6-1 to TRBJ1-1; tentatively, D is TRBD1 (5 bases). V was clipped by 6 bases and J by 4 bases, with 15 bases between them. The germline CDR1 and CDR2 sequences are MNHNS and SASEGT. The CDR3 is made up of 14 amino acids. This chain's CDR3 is CASSYQGGVTEAFF. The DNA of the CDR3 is TGTGCCAGCAGCTACCAGGGAGGGGTCACTGAAGCTTTCTTT.

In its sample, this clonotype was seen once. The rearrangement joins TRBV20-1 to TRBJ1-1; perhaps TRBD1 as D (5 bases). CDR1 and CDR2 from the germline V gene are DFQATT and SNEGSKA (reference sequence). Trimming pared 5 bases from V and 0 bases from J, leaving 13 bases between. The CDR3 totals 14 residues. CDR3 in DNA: TGCAGTGCTCGAACAGGAGCCATGAACACTGAAGCTTTCTTT. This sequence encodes CSARTGAMNTEAFF.

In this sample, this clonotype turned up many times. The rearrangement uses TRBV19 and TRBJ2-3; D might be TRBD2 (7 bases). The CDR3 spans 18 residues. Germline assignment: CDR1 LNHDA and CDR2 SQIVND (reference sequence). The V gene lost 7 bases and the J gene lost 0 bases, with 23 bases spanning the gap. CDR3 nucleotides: TGTGCCAGTATGTCGGATCACCGGGGGGCCCCTAGCACAGATACGCAGTATTTT. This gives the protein CASMSDHRGAPSTDTQYF.

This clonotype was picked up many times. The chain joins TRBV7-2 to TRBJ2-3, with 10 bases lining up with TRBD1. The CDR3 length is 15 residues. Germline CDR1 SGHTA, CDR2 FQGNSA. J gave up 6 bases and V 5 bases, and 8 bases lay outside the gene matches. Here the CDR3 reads CASSPRQGATDTQYF. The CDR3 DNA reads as TGTGCCAGCAGCCCCCGACAGGGGGCAACTGATACGCAGTATTTT.

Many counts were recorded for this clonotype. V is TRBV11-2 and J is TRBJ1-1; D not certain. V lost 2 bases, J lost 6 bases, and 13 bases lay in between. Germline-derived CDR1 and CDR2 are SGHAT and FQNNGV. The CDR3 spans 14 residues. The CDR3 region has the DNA TGTGCCAGCAGCTTATGGTCGGGTGGACCTGAAGCTTTCTTT. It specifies CASSLWSGGPEAFF.

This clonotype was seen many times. CDR3 coding DNA: TGTGCCAGCAGCGGGCGGGGGGACACGGAGACCCAGTACTTC. This codes for CASSGRGDTETQYF. The genes are TRBV5-5 and TRBJ2-5, with 8 bases aligning to TRBD2. The V segment lost 4 bases and the J segment 5 bases; nucleotides outside the gene matches: 7. The CDR3 is 14 residues long. Germline loops: CDR1 SGHKS, CDR2 YYEKEE (reference sequence).

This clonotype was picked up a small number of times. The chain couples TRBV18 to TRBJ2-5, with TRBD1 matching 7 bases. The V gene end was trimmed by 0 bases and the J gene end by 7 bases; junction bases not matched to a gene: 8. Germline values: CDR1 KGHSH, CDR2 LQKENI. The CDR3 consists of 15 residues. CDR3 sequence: CASSPPSQGVGTQYF. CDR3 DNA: TGTGCCAGCTCACCACCCTCCCAGGGGGTTGGGACCCAGTACTTC.

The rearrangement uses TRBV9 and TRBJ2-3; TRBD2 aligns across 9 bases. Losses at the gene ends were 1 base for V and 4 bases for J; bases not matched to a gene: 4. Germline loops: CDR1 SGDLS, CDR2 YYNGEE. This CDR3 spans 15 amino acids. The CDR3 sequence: CASSVSVAGADTQYF. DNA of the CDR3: TGTGCCAGCAGCGTATCGGTAGCGGGAGCAGATACGCAGTATTTT.

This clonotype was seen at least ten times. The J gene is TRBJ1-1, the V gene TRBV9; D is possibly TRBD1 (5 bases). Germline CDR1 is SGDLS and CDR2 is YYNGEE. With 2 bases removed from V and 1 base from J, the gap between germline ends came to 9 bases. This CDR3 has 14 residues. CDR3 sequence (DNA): TGTGCCAGCAGCGTCGGCAGGGAGAACACTGAAGCTTTCTTT. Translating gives CASSVGRENTEAFF.

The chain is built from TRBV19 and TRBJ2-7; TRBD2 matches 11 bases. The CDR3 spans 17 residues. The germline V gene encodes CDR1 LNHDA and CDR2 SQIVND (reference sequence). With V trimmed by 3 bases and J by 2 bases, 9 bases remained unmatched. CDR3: CASSIASGGTLTYEQYF. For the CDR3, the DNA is TGTGCCAGTAGTATTGCTAGCGGGGGGACGTTAACCTACGAGCAGTACTTC.

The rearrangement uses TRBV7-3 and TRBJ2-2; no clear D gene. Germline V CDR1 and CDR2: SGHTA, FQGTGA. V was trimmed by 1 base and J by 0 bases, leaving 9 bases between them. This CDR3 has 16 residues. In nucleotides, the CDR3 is TGTGCCAGCAGCTTAAGGCAGGCCCCGAACACCGGGGAGCTGTTTTTT. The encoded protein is CASSLRQAPNTGELFF.